Listed here are 20 T cell receptor beta chains from one sample, sequenced in a study of HIV-infected children after antiretroviral therapy interruption. Treatment specified: PENTA 11 planned treatment interruption arm or continuous ART arm. Unique molecular identifiers were included in an RNA-based 3' RACE TCR library. TCRdb re-called the 3' RACE reads through MiXCR, storing one row per CDR3 protein. This repertoire shows about 89,000 distinct CDR3 sequences, less than 7% found once; its top ten account for more than 0.95%. Here the sequenced sample was CD45RA+ CD4+ T cells from PBMCs, pooled from several time points, taken from a donor given antiretroviral therapy, either interrupted or continuous. Subset specified: naive CD4+ CD45RA+ CD45RO- T cells. The receptors derive from a pool of human donors with HIV.

This clonotype showed up many times. V gene TRBV19 combines with J gene TRBJ1-5; 10 bases align to TRBD1. The CDR3 extends over 15 amino acids. The V gene end was trimmed by 2 bases and the J gene end by 5 bases; junction bases not matched to a gene: 3. The germline V gene encodes CDR1 LNHDA and CDR2 SQIVND (reference sequence). This chain's CDR3 is CASSIRQGADQPQHF. CDR3 nucleotides: TGTGCCAGTAGTATACGACAGGGGGCCGATCAGCCCCAGCATTTT.

Comment on this clonotype: A read error is possible here, since a much larger clone lies one base away. This chain uses TRBV20-1 with TRBJ1-1; D is perhaps TRBD1 (5 bases). CDR1 and CDR2 (germline): DFQATT, SNEGSKA (reference sequence). CDR3 length equals 12 residues. The DNA for the CDR3 is TGCAGTGCTCCCGGGCCGCTTGATGGGACTTTATTT. Residues: CSAPGPLDGTLF.

The sample holds many counts of this clonotype. Here the CDR3 reads CSASGGPGGTIYF. The CDR3, as DNA: TGCAGTGCTAGTGGGGGGCCCGGTGGCACCATATATTTT. This chain joins TRBV20-1 and TRBJ1-3; perhaps TRBD1 as D (6 bases). Trimming removed 3 bases at V and 9 bases at J, with 15 bases between. The CDR3 contains 13 residues. CDR1 is DFQATT and CDR2 is SNEGSKA in the germline V gene (reference sequence).

This clonotype was observed at least ten times. The junction shows a germline mismatch at one end, possibly a read error. V is TRBV5-6 and J is TRBJ1-1; 12 nucleotides match TRBD1. Germline V lookup: CDR1 SGHDT, CDR2 YYEEEE. The CDR3 is made up of 13 amino acids. CDR3 DNA sequence: TGTGCCAGCAGCCTTTCCCGGGACAGGGGGCAGGTCTTT. Protein product: CASSLSRDRGQVF.

This clonotype was counted many times. V is TRBV29-1 and J is TRBJ2-7; either TRBD1 or TRBD2 may supply D (5 bases each). The germline CDR1 and CDR2 sequences are SQVTM and ANQGSEA. The CDR3 has 15 residues. Trimming shortened V by 6 bases and J by 2 bases, and 20 bases separated the two germline ends. In DNA, the CDR3 is TGCAGCGTAGATACCCGGGACGGAACCACCTACGAGCAGTACTTC. It specifies CSVDTRDGTTYEQYF.

Ten or more counts support this clonotype. The V and J genes are TRBV19 and TRBJ1-1, with TRBD1 matching over 8 bases. J was trimmed by 4 bases and V by 4 bases; bases with no gene match: 2. CDR3 length: 13 residues. The germline V gene encodes CDR1 LNHDA and CDR2 SQIVND (reference sequence). CDR3 amino acids: CASSNTGGTEAFF. The CDR3 coding sequence is TGTGCCAGTAGTAATACAGGGGGCACTGAAGCTTTCTTT.

This clonotype was found many times. The chain employs TRBV20-1 and TRBJ2-3; 7 bases align to TRBD2. This CDR3 is 12 amino acids long. Germline values: CDR1 DFQATT, CDR2 SNEGSKA (reference sequence). V was clipped by 6 bases and J by 2 bases; unmatched bases: 2. The CDR3 DNA reads TGCAGTGCCAGCGGGATCACAGATACGCAGTATTTT. It translates to CSASGITDTQYF.

This clonotype was detected a few times. The chain couples TRBV19 to TRBJ1-5, with a weak D call TRBD1 (5 bases). With 3 bases removed from V and 2 bases from J, the gap between germline ends came to 11 bases. The germline V gene encodes CDR1 LNHDA and CDR2 SQIVND (reference sequence). The CDR3 consists of 15 residues. DNA of the CDR3: TGTGCCAGTAGTATGGGCTGGGGACGCAATCAGCCCCAGCATTTT. Amino acid sequence: CASSMGWGRNQPQHF.

A few counts support this clonotype. This chain joins TRBV30 and TRBJ2-7; D gene ambiguous. Germline CDR1 GTSNPN, CDR2 SVGIG (reference sequence). The ends were cut back, 2 bases at V and 10 bases at J, with 9 bases in the middle. The CDR3 runs 10 residues. CDR3 in DNA: TGTGCCTGGAGTCCTTCCGAACAGTACTTC. Encoded protein: CAWSPSEQYF. Together with reference TRBV30 and TRBJ2-7, the CDR3 gives the full variable domain: SQTIHQWPATLVQPVGSPLSLECTVEGTSNPNLYWYRQAAGRGLQLLFYSVGIGQISSEVPQNLSASRPQDRQFILSSKKLLLSDSGFYLCAWSPSEQYFGPGTRLTVT.

On this clonotype itself: One end of the junction is discordant with germline, which a read error may explain. J is TRBJ1-5 and V is TRBV11-2; possibly TRBD1 for D (6 bases). The CDR3 covers 14 residues. The germline gives CDR1 SGHAT, CDR2 FQNNGV. DNA of the CDR3: TGTGCCAGCAGCCTAGAGGGGGTCGGGCAGCCCCAGCATTTT. This translates into CASSLEGVGQPQHF.

Turning to this clonotype: Relative to the germline gene, one junction end is altered; a read error may explain this. The J gene is TRBJ2-7, the V gene TRBV7-2, with D unclear. The CDR3 runs to 12 residues. Germline CDR1 and CDR2: SGHTA and FQGNSA. CDR3 residues: CASSLSSYELYF. In nucleotides, the CDR3 is TGTGCCAGCAGCCTGAGCTCCTACGAGCTGTACTTC.

This clonotype was seen at least ten times. The chain carries TRBV10-3 and TRBJ1-1, with a possible D match to TRBD1 (5 bases). The CDR3 is 13 amino acids. V shed 6 bases and J shed 3 bases, with 11 bases lying between them. Germline V gene data show CDR1 as ENHRY and CDR2 as SYGVKD. The CDR3 DNA reads TGTGCCATCAGCCTCAGGGTTGACACTGAAGCTTTCTTT. It yields the protein CAISLRVDTEAFF.

This clonotype was picked up many times. CDR3 sequence reads: CASSLDRRNTIGTEAFF. The CDR3 nucleotides are TGCGCCAGCAGCTTGGACCGGAGGAACACCATAGGGACTGAAGCTTTCTTT. The chain joins TRBV5-1 to TRBJ1-1; D gene ambiguous. CDR3 length: 17 residues. Per germline, CDR1 SGHRS and CDR2 YFSETQ. Trimming shortened V by 0 bases and J by 5 bases, and 20 bases separated the two germline ends.

In its sample, this clonotype was seen many times. The chain combines TRBV11-2 with TRBJ2-1; a possible D gene is TRBD2 (5 bases). The CDR3 runs to 15 residues. Germline CDR1 reads SGHAT; CDR2 reads FQNNGV. The V gene lost 1 base and the J gene lost 9 bases, with 16 bases spanning the gap. The CDR3 loop is CASSLVGLVRGEQFF. CDR3 sequence (DNA): TGTGCCAGCAGCTTAGTTGGTCTAGTACGGGGTGAGCAGTTCTTC.

In this sample, this clonotype turned up many times. CDR3 amino acids: CASSEVGFRIRGKDKNIQYF. The CDR3 region has the DNA TGTGCCAGCAGTGAAGTCGGCTTCCGAATCAGGGGAAAGGACAAAAACATTCAGTACTTC. The J gene is TRBJ2-4, the V gene TRBV6-1; D is perhaps TRBD1 (6 bases). CDR3 length equals 20 residues. The germline V gene has CDR1 MNHNS and CDR2 SASEGT. V lost 1 base to trimming and J lost 3 bases, with 25 bases between them.

The genes are TRBV6-6 and TRBJ2-2; D is undetermined. Germline loops: CDR1 MNHNY, CDR2 SVGAGI (reference sequence). The ends were cut back, 0 bases at V and 2 bases at J, with 13 bases in the middle. The CDR3 is 17 amino acids. This CDR3 is CASSYSGPPINTGELFF. The CDR3 DNA sequence: TGTGCCAGCAGTTACTCAGGACCACCTATAAACACCGGGGAGCTGTTTTTT.

The chain employs TRBV4-1 and TRBJ1-2; 7 nucleotides agree with TRBD1. The V and J ends lost 0 bases and 8 bases, in that order; junction bases with no gene match: 12. The CDR3 is 16 amino acids. Germline V lookup: CDR1 MGHRA, CDR2 YSYEKL. This chain's CDR3 is CASSQDLVGGGVGYTF. CDR3 bases: TGCGCCAGCAGCCAAGATTTGGTCGGAGGGGGCGTAGGCTACACCTTC.

The sample holds a few counts of this clonotype. The V gene is TRBV3-1, the J gene TRBJ1-1; no clear D. The germline V and J ends were trimmed by 1 base and 0 bases, with 9 bases remaining between them. This CDR3 spans 15 amino acids. CDR1 and CDR2 (germline): LGHDT, YNNKEL (reference sequence). The CDR3 spells CASSQVGEMNTEAFF. CDR3 DNA sequence: TGTGCCAGCAGCCAAGTGGGAGAGATGAACACTGAAGCTTTCTTT.

With respect to this clonotype: A much bigger clone sits one base away, suggesting this may be a read error. The rearrangement uses TRBV5-1 and TRBJ2-1; D not certain. V was clipped by 0 bases and J by 6 bases, with 13 bases between them. CDR3 length: 15 amino acids. CDR1 is SGHRS and CDR2 is YFSETQ in the germline V gene. CDR3 sequence reads: CASSLGGRTFNEQFF. The CDR3 DNA is TGCGCCAGCAGCTTGGGAGGACGGACCTTCAATGAGCAGTTCTTC.

This clonotype occurred many times. V is TRBV5-5 and J is TRBJ1-5; TRBD1 matches at 8 bases. CDR1 and CDR2 from the germline V gene are SGHKS and YYEKEE (reference sequence). The CDR3 contains 16 residues. V trimming: 3 bases; J trimming: 5 bases; junction bases outside the gene matches: 10. As DNA, the CDR3 is TGTGCCAGCAGCTCCCGGTCGGGGACAGGAGATCAGCCCCAGCATTTT. Protein: CASSSRSGTGDQPQHF.